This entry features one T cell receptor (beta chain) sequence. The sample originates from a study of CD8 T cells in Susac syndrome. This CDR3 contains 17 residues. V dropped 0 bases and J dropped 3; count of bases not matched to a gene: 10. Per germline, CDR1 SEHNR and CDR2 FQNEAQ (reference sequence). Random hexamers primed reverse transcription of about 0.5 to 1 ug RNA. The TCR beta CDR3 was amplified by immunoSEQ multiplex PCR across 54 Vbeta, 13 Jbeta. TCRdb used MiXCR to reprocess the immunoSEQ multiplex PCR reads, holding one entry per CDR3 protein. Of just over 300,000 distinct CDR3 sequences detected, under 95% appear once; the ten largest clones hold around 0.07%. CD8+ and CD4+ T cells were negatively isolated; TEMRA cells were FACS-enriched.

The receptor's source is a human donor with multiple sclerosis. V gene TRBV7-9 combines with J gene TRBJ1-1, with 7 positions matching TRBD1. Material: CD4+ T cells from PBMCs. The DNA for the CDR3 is TGTGCCAGCAGCTTAGCGGCGGCCCGGGACAGAGACACTGAAGCTTTCTTT. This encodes CASSLAAARDRDTEAFF.